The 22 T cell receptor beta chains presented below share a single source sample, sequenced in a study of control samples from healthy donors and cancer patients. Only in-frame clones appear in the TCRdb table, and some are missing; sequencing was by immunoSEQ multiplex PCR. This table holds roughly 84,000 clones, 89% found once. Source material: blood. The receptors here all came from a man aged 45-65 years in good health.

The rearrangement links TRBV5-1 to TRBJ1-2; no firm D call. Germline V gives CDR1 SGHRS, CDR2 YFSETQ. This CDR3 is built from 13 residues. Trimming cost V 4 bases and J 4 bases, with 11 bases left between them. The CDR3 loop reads CASSQDMPYGYTF. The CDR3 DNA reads TGCGCCAGCAGCCAAGACATGCCCTATGGCTACACCTTC.

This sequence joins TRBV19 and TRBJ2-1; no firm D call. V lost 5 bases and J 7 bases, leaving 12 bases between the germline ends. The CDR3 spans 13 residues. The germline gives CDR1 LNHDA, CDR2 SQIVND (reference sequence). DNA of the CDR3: TGTGCCAGTAGTGTCGGTTCTACTAATGAGCAGTTCTTC. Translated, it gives CASSVGSTNEQFF.

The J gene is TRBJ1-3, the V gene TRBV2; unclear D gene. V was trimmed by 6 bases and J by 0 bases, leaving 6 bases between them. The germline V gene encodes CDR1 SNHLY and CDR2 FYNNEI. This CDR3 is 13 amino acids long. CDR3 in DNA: TGTGCCAGCAGCCTCTCCTCTGGAAACACCATATATTTT. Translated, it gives CASSLSSGNTIYF.

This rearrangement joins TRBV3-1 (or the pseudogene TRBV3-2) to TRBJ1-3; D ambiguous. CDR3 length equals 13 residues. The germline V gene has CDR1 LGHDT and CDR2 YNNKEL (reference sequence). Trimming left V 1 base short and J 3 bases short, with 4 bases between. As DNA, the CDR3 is TGTGCCAGCAGCCAAGGGCTTGGAAACACCATATATTTT. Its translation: CASSQGLGNTIYF.

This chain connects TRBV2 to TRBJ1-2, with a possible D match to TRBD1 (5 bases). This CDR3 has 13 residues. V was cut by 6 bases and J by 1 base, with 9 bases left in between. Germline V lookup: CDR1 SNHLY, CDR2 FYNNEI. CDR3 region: CASSRDSNYGYTF. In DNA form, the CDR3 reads TGTGCCAGCAGCCGCGACAGTAACTATGGCTACACCTTC.

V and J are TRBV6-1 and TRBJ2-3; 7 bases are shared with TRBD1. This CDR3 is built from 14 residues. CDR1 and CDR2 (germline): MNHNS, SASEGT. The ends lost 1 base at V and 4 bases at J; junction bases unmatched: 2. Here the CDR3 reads CASSEGGTADTQYF. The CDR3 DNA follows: TGTGCCAGCAGTGAAGGGGGGACAGCAGATACGCAGTATTTT.

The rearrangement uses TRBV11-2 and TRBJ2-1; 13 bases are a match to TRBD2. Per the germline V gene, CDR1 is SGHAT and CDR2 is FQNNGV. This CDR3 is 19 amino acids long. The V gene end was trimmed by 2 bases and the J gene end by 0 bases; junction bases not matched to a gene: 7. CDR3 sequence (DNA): TGTGCCAGCAGCTTAAGGACTAGCGGGGGCACGAGCTCCTACAATGAGCAGTTCTTC. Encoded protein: CASSLRTSGGTSSYNEQFF.

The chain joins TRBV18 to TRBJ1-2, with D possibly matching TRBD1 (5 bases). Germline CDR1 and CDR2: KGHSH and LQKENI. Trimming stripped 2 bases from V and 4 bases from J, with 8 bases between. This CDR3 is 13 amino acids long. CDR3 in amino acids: CASSPGQIYGYTF. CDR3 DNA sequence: TGTGCCAGCTCACCAGGACAAATCTATGGCTACACCTTC.

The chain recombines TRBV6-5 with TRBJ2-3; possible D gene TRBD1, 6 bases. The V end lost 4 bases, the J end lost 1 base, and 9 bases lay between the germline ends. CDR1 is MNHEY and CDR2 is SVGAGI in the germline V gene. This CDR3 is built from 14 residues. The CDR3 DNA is TGTGCCAGCAGTTCCGAGGGGGGCACAGATACGCAGTATTTT. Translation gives CASSSEGGTDTQYF.

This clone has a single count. CDR3 in amino acids: CASSLASGGTETQYF. The CDR3 DNA follows: TGTGCCAGCAGCTTGGCTAGCGGGGGTACAGAGACCCAGTACTTC. The genes are TRBV7-2 and TRBJ2-5; TRBD2 matches 10 bases. CDR1 and CDR2 (germline): SGHTA, FQGNSA. Trimming at V came to 3 bases and at J to 4 bases, leaving 5 bases not matched to a gene. The length of the CDR3 is 15 residues.

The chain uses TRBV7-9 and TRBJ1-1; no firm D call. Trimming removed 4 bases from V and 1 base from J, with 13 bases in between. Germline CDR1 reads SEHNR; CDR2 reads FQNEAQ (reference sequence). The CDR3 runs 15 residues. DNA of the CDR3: TGTGCCAGCAGCTCCGGACTCGGTCGGAACACTGAAGCTTTCTTT. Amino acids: CASSSGLGRNTEAFF.

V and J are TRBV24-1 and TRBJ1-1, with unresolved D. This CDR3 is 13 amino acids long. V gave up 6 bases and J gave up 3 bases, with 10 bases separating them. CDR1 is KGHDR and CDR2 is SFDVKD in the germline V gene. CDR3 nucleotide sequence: TGTGCCACCAGTTCTTGGGAGGACACTGAAGCTTTCTTT. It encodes CATSSWEDTEAFF.

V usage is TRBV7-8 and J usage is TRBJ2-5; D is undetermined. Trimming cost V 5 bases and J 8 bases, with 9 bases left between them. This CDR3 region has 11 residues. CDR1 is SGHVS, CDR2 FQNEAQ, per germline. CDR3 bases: TGTGCCAGCAGCCAAGAGAGAACCCAGTACTTC. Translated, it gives CASSQERTQYF.

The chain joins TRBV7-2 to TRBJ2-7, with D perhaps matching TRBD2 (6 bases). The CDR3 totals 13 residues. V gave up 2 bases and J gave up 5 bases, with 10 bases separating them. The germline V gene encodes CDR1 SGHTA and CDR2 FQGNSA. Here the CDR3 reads CASSLTGVNEQYF. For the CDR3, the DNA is TGTGCCAGCAGCTTAACGGGGGTGAACGAGCAGTACTTC.

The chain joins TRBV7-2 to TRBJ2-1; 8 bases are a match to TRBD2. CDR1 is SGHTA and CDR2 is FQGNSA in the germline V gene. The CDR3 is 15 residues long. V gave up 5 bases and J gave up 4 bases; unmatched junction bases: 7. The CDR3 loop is CASSLTSGEYNEQFF. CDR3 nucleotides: TGTGCCAGCAGCCTAACTAGCGGAGAGTACAATGAGCAGTTCTTC.

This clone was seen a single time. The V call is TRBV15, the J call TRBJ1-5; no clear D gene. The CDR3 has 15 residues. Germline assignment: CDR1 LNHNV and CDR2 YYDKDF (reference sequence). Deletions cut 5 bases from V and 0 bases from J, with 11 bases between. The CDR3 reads CATSLTLYSNQPQHF. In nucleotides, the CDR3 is TGTGCCACCAGCTTGACACTTTATAGCAATCAGCCCCAGCATTTT. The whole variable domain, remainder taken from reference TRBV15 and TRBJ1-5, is DAMVIQNPRYQVTQFGKPVTLSCSQTLNHNVMYWYQQKSSQAPKLLFHYYDKDFNNEADTPDNFQSRRPNTSFCFLDIRSPGLGDTAMYLCATSLTLYSNQPQHFGDGTRLSIL.

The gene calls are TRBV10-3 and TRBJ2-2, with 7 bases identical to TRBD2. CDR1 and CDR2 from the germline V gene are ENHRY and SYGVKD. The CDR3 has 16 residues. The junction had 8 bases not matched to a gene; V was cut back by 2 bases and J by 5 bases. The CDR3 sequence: CAISEGGRGETGELFF. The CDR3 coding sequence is TGTGCCATCAGTGAGGGGGGGAGGGGTGAGACCGGGGAGCTGTTTTTT.

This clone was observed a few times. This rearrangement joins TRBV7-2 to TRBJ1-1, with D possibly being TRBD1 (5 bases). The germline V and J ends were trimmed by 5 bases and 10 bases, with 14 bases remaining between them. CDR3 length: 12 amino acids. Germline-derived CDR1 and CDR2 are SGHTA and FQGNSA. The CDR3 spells CASSRQGGRAFF. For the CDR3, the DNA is TGTGCCAGCAGCCGTCAGGGAGGGCGAGCTTTCTTT.

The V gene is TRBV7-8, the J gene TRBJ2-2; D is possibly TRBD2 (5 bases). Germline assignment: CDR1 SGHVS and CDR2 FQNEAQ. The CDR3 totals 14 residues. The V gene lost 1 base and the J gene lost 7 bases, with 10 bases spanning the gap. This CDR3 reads CASSLGGFGGELFF. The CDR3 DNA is TGTGCCAGCAGCTTAGGAGGGTTTGGCGGGGAGCTGTTTTTT.

For the CDR3, the DNA is TGTGCCAGCAGCTTGGGATTAGCGGGAAGGGTAAGCACTGAAGCTTTCTTT. It yields the protein CASSLGLAGRVSTEAFF. The genes are TRBV5-8 and TRBJ1-1, with D unclear. Trimming removed 0 bases at V and 4 bases at J, with 19 bases between. Germline-derived CDR1 and CDR2 are SGHTS and YDEGEE. The CDR3 contains 17 residues.

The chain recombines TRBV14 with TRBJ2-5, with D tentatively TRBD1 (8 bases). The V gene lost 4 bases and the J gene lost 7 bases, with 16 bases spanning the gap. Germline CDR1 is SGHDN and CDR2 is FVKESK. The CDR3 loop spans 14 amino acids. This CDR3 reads CASSPFTGGVTQYF. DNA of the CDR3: TGTGCCAGCAGCCCCTTTACAGGGGGGGTGACCCAGTACTTC.

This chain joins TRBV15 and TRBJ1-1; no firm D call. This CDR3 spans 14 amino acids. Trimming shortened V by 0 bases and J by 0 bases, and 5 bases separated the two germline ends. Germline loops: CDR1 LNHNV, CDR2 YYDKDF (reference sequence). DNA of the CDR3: TGTGCCACCAGCAGAGACAGAGTGAACACTGAAGCTTTCTTT. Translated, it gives CATSRDRVNTEAFF.